This paragraph covers one T cell receptor beta chain sequence. Its antigen is undetermined. A multiplex PCR was run with 60 Vbeta primers and 13 Jbeta primers. Clones were sequenced by immunoSEQ multiplex PCR, and TCRdb holds only the in-frame ones, with some missing. There are about 120,000 clones in the sample; less than 85% occur only once, and approximately 1.3% lies in the top ten. Germline CDR1 MNHEY, CDR2 SVGAGI. Unmatched junction bases numbered 10, after V lost 5 bases and J lost 6 bases. CDR3 size: 14 residues. These data originate in a study of cytomegalovirus exposure and HLA in healthy donors. On the study more broadly: An analysis done earlier identified 117 million unique TCR beta sequences from 200 million or so T cells.

Study-wide points: Other equally common chains were less clonally expanded than HLA-associated TCR beta chains, a later analysis showed.

The source is a female donor in good health and CMV-seronegative. The specimen was PBMCs. V is TRBV6-5 and J is TRBJ2-7; 7 bases match TRBD2. The CDR3 loop reads CASSERWGGAEQYF. CDR3 bases: TGTGCCAGCAGTGAACGGTGGGGAGGGGCCGAGCAGTACTTC.